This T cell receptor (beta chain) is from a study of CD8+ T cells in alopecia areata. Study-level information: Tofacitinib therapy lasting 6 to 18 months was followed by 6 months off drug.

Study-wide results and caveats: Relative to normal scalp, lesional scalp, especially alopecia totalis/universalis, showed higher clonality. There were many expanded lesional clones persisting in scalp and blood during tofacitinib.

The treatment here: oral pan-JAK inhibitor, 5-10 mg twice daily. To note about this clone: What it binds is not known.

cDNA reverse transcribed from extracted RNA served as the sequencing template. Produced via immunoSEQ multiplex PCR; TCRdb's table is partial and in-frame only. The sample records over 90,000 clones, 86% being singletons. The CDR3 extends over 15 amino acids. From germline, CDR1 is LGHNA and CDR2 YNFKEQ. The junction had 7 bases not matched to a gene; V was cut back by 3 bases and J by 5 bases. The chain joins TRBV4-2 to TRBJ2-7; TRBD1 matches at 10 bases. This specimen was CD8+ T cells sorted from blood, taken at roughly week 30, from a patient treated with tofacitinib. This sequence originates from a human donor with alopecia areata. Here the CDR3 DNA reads TGTGCCAGCAGCCAGGAATCCGGGACAGGGGACGAGCAGTACTTC. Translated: CASSQESGTGDEQYF.